This T cell receptor (beta chain) was profiled in a study of blood T cell repertoires in COVID-19. Study background: The United States, Italy and Spain supplied acute and convalescent COVID-19 samples.

Profiling relied on immunoSEQ multiplex PCR, and the TCRdb table lists in-frame clones only, not all of them. The repertoire has about 110,000 clones, about three quarters of them found once; the top ten carry about 1.8%. CDR1 is SGDLS and CDR2 is YYNGEE in the germline V gene. The V and J ends lost 0 bases and 7 bases respectively, with 19 bases between them. The CDR3 runs 16 residues. The chain combines TRBV9 with TRBJ2-5; D is possibly TRBD2 (6 bases). This clonotype originated in a woman aged 35 to 49 with acute or convalescent COVID-19. The sequencing input was peripheral blood. The CDR3 sequence is CASSVVNRTKDPTQYF. The DNA for the CDR3 is TGTGCCAGCAGCGTAGTTAACCGGACTAAGGATCCGACCCAGTACTTC.